The clone carrying this T cell receptor (beta chain) was detected only a few times. TCRdb recomputed calls from the 5' RACE reads with MiXCR, one row per CDR3 protein. Here the sample spans some 54,000 distinct CDR3 sequences, roughly 15% being singletons. The CDR3 is 15 residues long. The clonotype originates from a female donor with breast cancer. The specimen was naive CD4+ T cells sorted from blood. Subset given: naive CD4+ T cells, CD4+CD45RA+CD25-. The gene calls are TRBV21-1 and TRBJ1-6; TRBD1, the D gene given by the table, was not confirmed from the DNA. TRBV21-1 is classified as a pseudogene. CDR3 residues: CATIPRAGRRSPLHF. The CDR3 coding sequence is TGTGCAACCATCCCCCGGGCAGGGAGGCGATCACCCCTCCACTTT.